This is a list of T cell receptor beta chains from one sample in a study of T cells in Graves' hyperthyroidism and ophthalmopathy. TCRdb called the multiplex PCR reads again in MiXCR, with one record for every CDR3 protein. There are hundreds of thousands of distinct CDR3 sequences in the sample; around a fifth occur only once, and approximately 49% lies in the top ten. Material for sequencing was blood. The receptor source for this set is a woman aged 70-85 years with Graves' ophthalmopathy. Each CDR3 is given with its conserved first and last residue. D genes are given only for firm matches.

TRBJ2-3 | NA | TRBV10-3 | CAINQGFTDTQYF
TRBJ2-1 | NA | TRBV28 | CASSSLLRYNEQFF
TRBJ2-4 | NA | TRBV15 | CATRTGGGQNIQYF
TRBJ1-2 | TRBD1 | TRBV5-6 | CASRRHPGTGNYGYTF
TRBJ2-3 | TRBD2 | TRBV7-9 | CASSRISGTADTQYF
TRBJ2-7 | NA | TRBV5-1 | CASSTDGTPYEQYF
TRBJ2-1 | NA | TRBV7-6 | CASSLFVRGRSSYNEQFF
TRBJ1-1 | NA | TRBV11-2 | CASSPNPGFPNTEAFF
TRBJ1-4 | TRBD1 | TRBV5-1 | CASSPNRGGGEKLFF
TRBJ1-2 | NA | TRBV7-2 | CASSLADWAQGYTF
TRBJ1-2 | NA | TRBV15 | CATSRDREGIGGYTF
TRBJ2-1 | TRBD2 | TRBV4-3 | CASSQAYTSDEQFF
TRBJ2-1 | TRBD2 | TRBV12-3/TRBV12-4 | CASRSGSKSNEQFF
TRBJ1-2 | NA | TRBV2 | CASREGGTSNYGYTF
TRBJ2-1 | NA | TRBV2 | CASSTTNEQFF
TRBJ1-1 | NA | TRBV6-1 | CASRGGGPEAFF
TRBJ1-1 | TRBD1 | TRBV2 | CASRQTGVRTEAFF
TRBJ2-7 | TRBD2 | TRBV7-6 | CASSLGRRGDAYEQYF
TRBJ1-1 | NA | TRBV6-1 | CASSEWATVKAFF
TRBJ2-1 | TRBD2 | TRBV7-7 | CASSLGTSSRYNEQFF
TRBJ1-2 | NA | TRBV20-1 | CSASPPRQAYYGYTF
TRBJ1-5 | NA | TRBV6-1 | CASSAVDSNQPQHF
TRBJ2-3 | NA | TRBV11-2 | CASSLATGVFTDTQYF
TRBJ2-7 | TRBD1 | TRBV28 | CASSEPGQSSYEQYF
TRBJ1-6 | NA | TRBV20-1 | CSAIGATNSPLHF
TRBJ2-6 | NA | TRBV28 | CAAAGANVLTF
TRBJ1-3 | NA | TRBV5-1 | CASSLVGRGNTIYF
TRBJ1-1 | TRBD1 | TRBV20-1 | CSATPRQGTGGFNTEAFF
TRBJ2-7 | TRBD2 | TRBV6-1 | CASSRFVGREFYEQYF
TRBJ1-1 | NA | TRBV7-9 | CASRAGQLNTEAFF
TRBJ2-4 | NA | TRBV28 | CASSPKNIQYF
TRBJ1-6 | TRBD1 | TRBV27 | CASRTGKNSPLHF
TRBJ2-5 | TRBD1 | TRBV30 | CAWQQGAPETQYF
TRBJ1-1 | NA | TRBV27 | CASSFFVNAEAFF
TRBJ1-6 | TRBD1 | TRBV6-1 | CASRPTGQGWSPLHF
TRBJ2-2 | TRBD2 | TRBV7-2 | CASSTRGLAGGITGELFF
TRBJ2-3 | TRBD2 | TRBV7-9 | CASSTRTSGSRITDTQYF
TRBJ2-7 | NA | TRBV5-1 | CASSLADKRFHEQYF
TRBJ2-3 | TRBD2 | TRBV7-3 | CASSLRLAGVDTDTQYF
TRBJ1-4 | NA | TRBV3-1 | CASSQDGLENEKLFF
TRBJ1-6 | NA | TRBV20-1 | CSARGHGRGNSPLHF
TRBJ1-2 | NA | TRBV6-2/TRBV6-3 | CASSRRVRDYGYTF
TRBJ1-2 | NA | TRBV18 | CASSPPNQSYGYTF
TRBJ1-2 | NA | TRBV11-2 | CASSLQESYGYTF
TRBJ2-1 | NA | TRBV30 | CAWDLGATPSYNEQFF
TRBJ1-2 | TRBD1 | TRBV30 | CAWNPGTARGYTF
TRBJ2-3 | NA | TRBV7-2 | CASTPRLTQYF
TRBJ2-3 | NA | TRBV7-9 | CASSLPLQGTDTQYF
TRBJ1-2 | TRBD1 | TRBV20-1 | CSARPRGQLYGYTF
TRBJ1-5 | NA | TRBV28 | CASSRILGAGQPQHF
TRBJ2-7 | TRBD2 | TRBV7-9 | CASSLSGTSVYEQYF
TRBJ2-5 | NA | TRBV20-1 | CSARTNQETQYF
TRBJ2-2 | NA | TRBV11-2 | CASSLVLGQNTGELFF
TRBJ2-7 | NA | TRBV11-3 | CASSFKQPRAGGYEQYF